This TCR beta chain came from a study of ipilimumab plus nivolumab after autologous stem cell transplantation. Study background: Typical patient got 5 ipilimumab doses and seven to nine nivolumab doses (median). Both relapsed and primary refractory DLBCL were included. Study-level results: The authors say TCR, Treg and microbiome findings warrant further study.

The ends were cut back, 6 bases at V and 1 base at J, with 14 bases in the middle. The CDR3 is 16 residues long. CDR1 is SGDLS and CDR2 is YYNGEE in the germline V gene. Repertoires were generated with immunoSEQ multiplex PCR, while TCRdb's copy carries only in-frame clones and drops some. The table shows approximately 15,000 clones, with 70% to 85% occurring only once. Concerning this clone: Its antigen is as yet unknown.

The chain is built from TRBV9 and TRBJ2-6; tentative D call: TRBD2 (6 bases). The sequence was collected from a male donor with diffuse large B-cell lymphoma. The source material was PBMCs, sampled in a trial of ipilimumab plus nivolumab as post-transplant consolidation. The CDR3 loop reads CASTLEGGSGANVLTF. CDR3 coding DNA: TGTGCCAGCACCCTAGAGGGAGGTTCTGGGGCCAACGTCCTGACTTTC.